These T cell receptor beta chains were read from a single sample in a study of blood T cell repertoires in COVID-19. Produced via immunoSEQ multiplex PCR; TCRdb's table is partial and in-frame only. Of a few hundred thousand clones in the sample, about 89% were seen once. The sample was peripheral blood. These receptors originate from a man in his forties with acute or convalescent COVID-19. The CDR3 runs from the conserved cysteine through the conserved F or W. The order of the fields is clone size, V gene, J gene, D gene, CDR3 length, CDR3 protein, CDR3 DNA. The D gene is left open where the match is weak. The size entry is marked missing in some rows and otherwise reads once, few, many or a size class.

NA	TRBV4-1	TRBJ1-1	TRBD1	14	CASSQDSQGAEAFF	TGCGCCAGCAGCCAAGATTCACAGGGGGCGGAGGCTTTCTTT
NA	TRBV29-1	TRBJ2-1	NA	11	CSASGSHEQFF	TGCAGCGCCAGTGGGAGTCATGAGCAGTTCTTC
NA	TRBV6-2/TRBV6-3	TRBJ1-6	NA	14	CASSFLGLFSPLHF	TGTGCCAGCAGTTTCCTTGGGCTATTTTCACCCCTCCACTTT
NA	TRBV10-3	TRBJ1-2	TRBD1	14	CAISGTGALYGYTF	TGTGCCATCAGTGGGACAGGGGCCCTCTATGGCTACACCTTC
NA	TRBV9	TRBJ2-7	NA	14	CASSELDFSYEQYF	TGTGCCAGCAGCGAGTTGGACTTCTCCTACGAGCAGTACTTC
NA	TRBV2	TRBJ1-2	TRBD1	14	CASSGSQGAQGYTF	TGTGCCAGCAGTGGTTCCCAGGGGGCGCAAGGCTACACCTTC
once	TRBV11-3	TRBJ2-2	NA	17	CASSGGPGTTNTGELFF	TGTGCCAGCAGCGGAGGCCCCGGGACAACGAACACCGGGGAGCTGTTTTTT
NA	TRBV11-2	TRBJ2-1	TRBD1	14	CASSQTGGFNEQFF	TGTGCCAGCAGCCAGACAGGGGGATTTAATGAGCAGTTCTTC
NA	TRBV7-9	TRBJ2-6	TRBD1	17	CASSQRQGSPGANVLTF	TGTGCCAGCAGCCAACGACAGGGTAGCCCTGGGGCCAACGTCCTGACTTTC
NA	TRBV6-5	TRBJ1-2	TRBD1	15	CASTGGAGGFYGYTF	TGTGCCAGCACCGGAGGGGCAGGGGGATTCTATGGCTACACCTTC
NA	TRBV30	TRBJ2-7	TRBD1	14	CAYGTGTLSYEQYF	TGTGCCTACGGGACAGGGACTCTCTCCTACGAGCAGTACTTC
NA	TRBV7-2	TRBJ1-5	NA	15	CASSLVSGSNQPQHF	TGTGCCAGCAGCTTAGTAAGCGGTAGCAATCAGCCCCAGCATTTT
NA	TRBV7-2	TRBJ1-2	NA	14	CASSLNGFGEGYTF	NA
NA	TRBV5-4	TRBJ1-3	TRBD1	17	CASSLGDSIISGNTIYF	TGTGCCAGCAGCTTGGGGGACAGCATAATCTCTGGAAACACCATATATTTT
NA	TRBV28	TRBJ1-1	TRBD1	15	CASSPQGAPGTEAFF	TGTGCCAGCAGTCCGCAGGGGGCCCCAGGCACTGAAGCTTTCTTT
NA	TRBV11-3	TRBJ1-1	TRBD1	15	CASSRGTARNTEAFF	TGTGCCAGCAGCCGTGGGACAGCTAGGAACACTGAAGCTTTCTTT
NA	TRBV12-3/TRBV12-4	TRBJ2-3	TRBD2	12	CASSPSSGERYF	TGTGCCAGCAGTCCCTCTAGCGGGGAGAGGTATTTT
NA	TRBV6-2/TRBV6-3	TRBJ1-1	TRBD1	14	CASSLRGATTEAFF	TGTGCCAGCAGCCTCAGGGGGGCGACCACTGAAGCTTTCTTT
NA	TRBV5-1	TRBJ2-3	TRBD2	20	CASSLAPWTSGGAGTDTQYF	TGCGCCAGCAGCTTGGCCCCCTGGACTAGCGGGGGGGCGGGCACAGATACGCAGTATTTT
NA	TRBV28	TRBJ1-1	TRBD1	15	CASSLSRGLGTEAFF	TGTGCCAGCAGTTTGTCTAGGGGGCTAGGCACTGAAGCTTTCTTT
NA	TRBV28	TRBJ2-2	NA	16	CASNLGRLRGTGELFF	TGTGCCAGCAACCTAGGACGACTGCGGGGCACCGGGGAGCTGTTTTTT
once	TRBV3-1/TRBV3-2	TRBJ2-3	NA	15	CASSRSGLGADTQYF	TGTGCCAGCAGCCGGTCGGGACTGGGGGCAGATACGCAGTATTTT
NA	TRBV6-2/TRBV6-3	TRBJ2-1	TRBD1	16	CASSYVRDRVEYEQFF	TGTGCCAGCAGTTACGTCCGGGACAGGGTTGAGTATGAGCAGTTCTTC
NA	TRBV27	TRBJ2-7	TRBD2	14	CASSLSDAGDPQYF	TGTGCCAGTAGTTTATCGGATGCGGGGGATCCGCAGTACTTC